The clone carrying this TCR beta chain appeared once. This entry is derived from a study of T cell changes during pregnancy in multiple sclerosis. Only in-frame clones appear in the TCRdb table, and some are missing; sequencing was by immunoSEQ multiplex PCR. Altogether approximately 69,000 clones are present, more than 80% being singletons, with the ten largest covering over 2%. This sequence originates from a female donor in good health, enrolled as a control in a pregnancy study. Material: peripheral blood, obtained in the second trimester of pregnancy.

The CDR3 here is CASSSTSASYNEQFF. In nucleotides, the CDR3 is TGTGCCAGCAGCTCGACTAGCGCGTCCTACAATGAGCAGTTCTTC. The chain employs TRBV7-2 and TRBJ2-1; TRBD2 agrees at 8 bases. The junction had 3 bases not matched to a gene; V was cut back by 4 bases and J by 1 base. The CDR3 contains 15 residues. Germline V gives CDR1 SGHTA, CDR2 FQGNSA.